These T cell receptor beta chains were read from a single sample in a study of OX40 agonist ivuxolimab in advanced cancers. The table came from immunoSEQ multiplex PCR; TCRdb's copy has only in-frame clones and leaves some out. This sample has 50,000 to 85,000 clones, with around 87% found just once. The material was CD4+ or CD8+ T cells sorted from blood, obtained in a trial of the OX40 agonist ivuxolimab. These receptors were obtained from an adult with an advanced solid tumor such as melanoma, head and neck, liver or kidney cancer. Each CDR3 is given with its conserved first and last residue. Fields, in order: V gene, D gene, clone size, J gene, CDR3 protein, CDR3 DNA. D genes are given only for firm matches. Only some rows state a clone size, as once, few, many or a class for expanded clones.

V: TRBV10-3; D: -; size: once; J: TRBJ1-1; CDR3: CAISDLGPNTEAFF; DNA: TGTGCCATCAGTGATCTGGGCCCGAACACTGAAGCTTTCTTT
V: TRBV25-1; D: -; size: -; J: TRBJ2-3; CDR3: CASRPGRTSTDTQYF; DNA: TGTGCCAGCAGGCCGGGTCGGACTAGCACAGATACGCAGTATTTT
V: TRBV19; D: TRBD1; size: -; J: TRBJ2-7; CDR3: CATSWGPGQGSVEQYF; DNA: TGTGCCACCTCGTGGGGGCCGGGACAGGGGTCTGTCGAGCAGTACTTC
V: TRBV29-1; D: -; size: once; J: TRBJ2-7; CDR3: CSVGGGKYEQYF; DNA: TGCAGCGTTGGTGGCGGGAAATACGAGCAGTACTTC
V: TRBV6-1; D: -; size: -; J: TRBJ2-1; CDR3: CASSGAGYGYNEQFF; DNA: TGTGCCAGCAGTGGGGCAGGGTACGGCTACAATGAGCAGTTCTTC
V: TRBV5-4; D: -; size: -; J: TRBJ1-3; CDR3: CASSSPGLGNTIYF; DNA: TGTGCCAGCAGCTCTCCGGGCCTTGGAAACACCATATATTTT
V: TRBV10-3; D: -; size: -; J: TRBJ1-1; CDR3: CAISEIGDSPPSAFF; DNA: TGTGCCATCAGTGAGATCGGGGACTCTCCGCCCTCAGCTTTCTTT
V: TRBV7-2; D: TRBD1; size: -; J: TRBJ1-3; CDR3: CASRTGTGVDTIYF; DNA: TGTGCCAGCAGAACCGGGACAGGGGTGGACACCATATATTTT
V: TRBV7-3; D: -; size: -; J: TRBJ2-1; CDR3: CASSLNGANEQFF; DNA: TGTGCCAGCAGCTTAAACGGGGCCAATGAGCAGTTCTTC
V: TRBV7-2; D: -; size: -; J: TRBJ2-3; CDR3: CASGTGTDTQYF; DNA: TGTGCCAGCGGTACGGGCACAGATACGCAGTATTTT
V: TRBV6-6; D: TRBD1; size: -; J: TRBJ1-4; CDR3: CASSRGQGSEKLFF; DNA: TGTGCCAGCAGCCGGGGACAGGGTAGTGAAAAACTGTTTTTT
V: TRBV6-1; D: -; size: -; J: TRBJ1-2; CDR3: CASSELTVSFNYGYTF; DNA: TGTGCCAGCAGTGAACTCACCGTCAGTTTTAACTATGGCTACACCTTC